This TCR beta chain stems from a study of T cell repertoires in cytomegalovirus infection. Across the whole study: Public TCR beta signature analysis indicated the presence of both CMV infection and matching HLA type.

From the reads, TCRdb called clonotypes with MiXCR, one entry per CDR3 protein. The table has about 530,000 distinct CDR3 sequences, around 27% seen once; the top ten hold about 12%. Trimming stripped 5 bases from V and 0 bases from J, with 13 bases between. There are 16 residues in the CDR3. Study-wide results and caveats: HLA-C-restricted CMV-specific TCR beta clonotypes were dominant in the ex vivo response.

This clonotype appeared a few times. What it recognizes is unknown. This clonotype was sampled from a human donor in good health (CMV status not recorded). Some clones in this sample may be carry-over from other donors' samples. The J gene is TRBJ1-4, the V gene TRBV12-3 or TRBV12-4; D is undetermined. Sequencing was carried out using PBMCs. CDR3 residues: CASSGEGGATNEKLFF. As DNA, the CDR3 is TGTGCCAGCAGTGGGGAGGGAGGTGCAACTAATGAAAAACTGTTTTTT.